These 6 T cell receptor beta chains originate from one sample sequenced in a study of blood T cell repertoires in COVID-19. Clones were read by immunoSEQ multiplex PCR, and TCRdb kept only the in-frame ones, dropping some. The sample contains about 130,000 clones, about 89% of which appear only once. The sequencing input was peripheral blood. These receptors all stem from a woman aged 70-85 years with COVID-19, enrolled during active disease.

The chain uses TRBV28 and TRBJ1-2; possible D gene TRBD1, 5 bases. Germline V lookup: CDR1 MDHEN, CDR2 SYDVKM. Trimming pared 8 bases from V and 5 bases from J, leaving 15 bases between. The CDR3 has 13 residues. CDR3 region: CASGGGLGYGYTF. For the CDR3, the DNA is TGTGCCAGCGGCGGGGGATTAGGGTATGGCTACACCTTC.

The chain joins TRBV28 to TRBJ1-3; 9 nucleotides align to TRBD1. The germline gives CDR1 MDHEN, CDR2 SYDVKM. The CDR3 covers 17 residues. V shed 5 bases, J shed 3 bases, and the junction held 11 bases outside the gene matches. The CDR3 region has the DNA TGTGCCAGCAGTACAAAATACAGGGGGCTCTTTGGAAACACCATATATTTT. Residues: CASSTKYRGLFGNTIYF.

The chain joins TRBV5-1 to TRBJ2-2; 11 bases are a match to TRBD2. Trimming cost V 2 bases and J 4 bases; bases outside gene matches: 4. The germline gives CDR1 SGHRS, CDR2 YFSETQ. This CDR3 is 16 amino acids long. CDR3 loop: CASSFLAGGPTGELFF. The CDR3 DNA is TGCGCCAGCAGCTTCCTAGCGGGGGGCCCCACCGGGGAGCTGTTTTTT.

The gene calls are TRBV7-9 and TRBJ2-1, with 7 bases identical to TRBD1. From germline, CDR1 is SEHNR and CDR2 FQNEAQ (reference sequence). The CDR3 covers 16 residues. V shed 5 bases, J shed 3 bases, and the junction held 10 bases outside the gene matches. CDR3 DNA: TGTGCCAGCAGCAATGGGGACAGAGGAATCTACAATGAGCAGTTCTTC. Its translation is CASSNGDRGIYNEQFF.

Only one count was recorded for this clone. The chain uses TRBV19 and TRBJ1-2; D might be TRBD1 (6 bases). Deletions cut 1 base from V and 2 bases from J, with 11 bases between. The CDR3 has 15 amino acids. Germline V gene sequence: CDR1 LNHDA, CDR2 SQIVND (reference sequence). CDR3 loop: CASSIVGDKNYGYTF. As DNA, the CDR3 is TGTGCCAGTAGTATAGTAGGGGACAAAAACTATGGCTACACCTTC.

The chain is built from TRBV2 and TRBJ2-1; TRBD1 agrees at 9 bases. CDR3 length: 17 residues. CDR1 and CDR2 from the germline V gene are SNHLY and FYNNEI. V shed 6 bases, J shed 0 bases, and the junction held 9 bases outside the gene matches. The CDR3 DNA is TGTGCCAGCAGCCCTCGGGACAGGGCCAGCTCCTACAATGAGCAGTTCTTC. Protein: CASSPRDRASSYNEQFF. Full variable domain (outside the CDR3, taken from reference TRBV2 and TRBJ2-1): EPEVTQTPSHQVTQMGQEVILRCVPISNHLYFYWYRQILGQKVEFLVSFYNNEISEKSEIFDDQFSVERPDGSNFTLKIRSTKLEDSAMYFCASSPRDRASSYNEQFFGPGTRLTVL.